This T cell receptor (beta chain) was retrieved from a study of post-analysis software for immune sequencing data. A remark on this clonotype: Its target is not known.

Trimming took 1 base from V and 5 from J, leaving 15 bases between them. The CDR3 loop spans 15 amino acids. Germline values: CDR1 SGDLS, CDR2 YYNGEE. Whole-study findings and limits: The study found TRBV5-6, TRBV5-1 and TRBV20-1 among roughly 5 TRBV segments more frequent in patients than controls.

Unique molecular identifiers were present in the TCR beta cDNA libraries. Roughly 500,000 cDNA molecules were obtained per 1 to 10 million input T cells. TCRdb independently ran MiXCR on the PCR reads; one entry per CDR3 protein. Found here are hundreds of thousands of distinct CDR3 sequences, 30% of them singletons; the top ten hold more than 0.45%. This sequence was found in a girl under 18 with multiple sclerosis. Sequencing was performed on blood. The chain combines TRBV9 with TRBJ1-1, with D tentatively TRBD1 (6 bases). Written as DNA, the CDR3 is TGTGCCAGCAGCGTATTGGGGGGCGCAGGGACTGAAGCTTTCTTT. Translating gives CASSVLGGAGTEAFF.